One sample yielded the 6 T cell receptor beta chains listed below, sequenced in a study of shared clonotypes between healthy human individuals. Sequencing used immunoSEQ multiplex PCR; TCRdb keeps in-frame clones, though not all of them. Among more than 150,000 clones listed, about 66% were seen once. The sample was memory CD4+ T cells sorted from blood. As to subset: CD45RA-negative fraction. These receptors all stem from a man aged 25 to 45 in good health.

The V and J genes are TRBV5-1 and TRBJ2-1; D is perhaps TRBD1 (5 bases). CDR3 size: 15 residues. Germline V gene data show CDR1 as SGHRS and CDR2 as YFSETQ. V was pared by 0 bases and J by 6 bases, with 13 bases between. In nucleotides, the CDR3 is TGCGCCAGCAGCTTGGGGGCAGGGATTCCCAATGAGCAGTTCTTC. Translated: CASSLGAGIPNEQFF. The whole variable domain, filled in from reference TRBV5-1 and TRBJ2-1, reads KAGVTQTPRYLIKTRGQQVTLSCSPISGHRSVSWYQQTPGQGLQFLFEYFSETQRNKGNFPGRFSGRQFSNSRSEMNVSTLELGDSALYLCASSLGAGIPNEQFFGPGTRLTVL.

The sample holds many counts of this clone. The chain links TRBV29-1 to TRBJ2-7; TRBD1 aligns across 11 bases. J was trimmed by 2 bases and V by 4 bases; bases with no gene match: 10. The CDR3 covers 16 residues. Germline V lookup: CDR1 SQVTM, CDR2 ANQGSEA. This CDR3 reads CSVASPRGQGAYEQYF. Written as DNA, the CDR3 is TGCAGCGTTGCCAGCCCGAGGGGACAGGGGGCCTACGAGCAGTACTTC.

V gene TRBV11-3 combines with J gene TRBJ2-1, with unresolved D. CDR3 length equals 14 residues. CDR1 is SGHNT and CDR2 is YENEEA in the germline V gene. Deletions cut 5 bases from V and 2 bases from J, with 10 bases between. The CDR3, as DNA: TGTGCCAGCAGCCCTAATCAGGCCTACAATGAGCAGTTCTTC. It is translated as CASSPNQAYNEQFF.

The chain combines TRBV6-1 with TRBJ2-3, with D tentatively TRBD2 (5 bases). V lost 4 bases and J 4 bases, leaving 12 bases between the germline ends. Germline-derived CDR1 and CDR2 are MNHNS and SASEGT. This CDR3 region has 14 residues. CDR3 nucleotide sequence: TGTGCCAGCAGTGGCGGACTGATAGCAGATACGCAGTATTTT. Amino acids: CASSGGLIADTQYF.

J is TRBJ2-2 and V is TRBV7-2; D unclear. CDR3 length: 10 amino acids. Germline V gene sequence: CDR1 SGHTA, CDR2 FQGNSA. The CDR3 region is CGNRPGELFF. The DNA for the CDR3 is TGTGGGAATCGTCCCGGGGAGCTGTTTTTT. Supplemented by reference TRBV7-2 and TRBJ2-2, the full variable domain reads GAGVSQSPSNKVTEKGKDVELRCDPISGHTALYWYRQSLGQGLEFLIYFQGNSAPDKSGLPSDRFSAERTGGSVSTLTIQRTQQEDSAVYLCGNRPGELFFGEGSRLTVL.

This chain joins TRBV27 and TRBJ2-7; D tentatively reads TRBD1 or TRBD2 (5 bases each). This CDR3 has 15 residues. Germline V CDR1 and CDR2: MNHEY, SMNVEV (reference sequence). Trimming cost V 5 bases and J 4 bases, with 18 bases left between them. The DNA for the CDR3 is TGTGCCAGCAGTACGATTCCCGGGGCTTCATACGAGCAGTACTTC. Translating gives CASSTIPGASYEQYF.